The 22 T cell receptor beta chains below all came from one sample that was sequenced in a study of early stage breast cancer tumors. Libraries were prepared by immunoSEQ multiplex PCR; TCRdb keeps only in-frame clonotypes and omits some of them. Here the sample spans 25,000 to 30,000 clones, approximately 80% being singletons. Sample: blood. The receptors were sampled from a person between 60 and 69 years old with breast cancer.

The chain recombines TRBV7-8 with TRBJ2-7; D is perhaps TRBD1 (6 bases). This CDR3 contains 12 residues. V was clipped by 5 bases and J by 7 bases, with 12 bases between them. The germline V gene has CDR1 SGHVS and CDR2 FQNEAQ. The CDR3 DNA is TGTGCCAGCAGCGAGACAGGTGGTGAGCAGTACTTC. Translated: CASSETGGEQYF. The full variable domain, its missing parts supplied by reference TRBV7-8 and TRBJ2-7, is GAGVSQSPRYKVAKRGQDVALRCDPISGHVSLFWYQQALGQGPEFLTYFQNEAQLDKSGLPSDRFFAERPEGSVSTLKIQRTQQEDSAVYLCASSETGGEQYFGPGTRLTVT.

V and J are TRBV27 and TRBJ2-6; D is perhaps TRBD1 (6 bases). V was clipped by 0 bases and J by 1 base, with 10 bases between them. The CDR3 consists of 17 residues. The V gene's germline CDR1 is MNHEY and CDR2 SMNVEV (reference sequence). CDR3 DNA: TGTGCCAGCAGTTTATCGCCAGGACAGTCTGGGGCCAACGTCCTGACTTTC. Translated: CASSLSPGQSGANVLTF.

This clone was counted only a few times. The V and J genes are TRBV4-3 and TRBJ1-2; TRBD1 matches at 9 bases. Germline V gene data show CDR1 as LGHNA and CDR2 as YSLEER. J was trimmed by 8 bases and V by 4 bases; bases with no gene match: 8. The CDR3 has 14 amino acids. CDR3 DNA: TGCGCCAGCAGCCCGTCGACAGGGGGAACGGGCTACACCTTC. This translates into CASSPSTGGTGYTF.

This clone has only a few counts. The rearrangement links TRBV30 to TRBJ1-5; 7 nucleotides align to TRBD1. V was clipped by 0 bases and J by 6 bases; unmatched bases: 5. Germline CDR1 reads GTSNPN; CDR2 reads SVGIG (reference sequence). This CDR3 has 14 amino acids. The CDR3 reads CAWSVGAGGQPQHF. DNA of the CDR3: TGTGCCTGGAGTGTAGGAGCAGGGGGTCAGCCCCAGCATTTT.

Written as DNA, the CDR3 is TGTGCCAGCAGTTCCACTGTAACCTCCTACGAGCAGTACTTC. This gives the protein CASSSTVTSYEQYF. The rearrangement links TRBV6-6 to TRBJ2-7; D gene uncertain. Germline CDR1 and CDR2: MNHNY and SVGAGI (reference sequence). The CDR3 spans 14 residues. The V gene lost 4 bases and the J gene lost 0 bases, with 10 bases spanning the gap.

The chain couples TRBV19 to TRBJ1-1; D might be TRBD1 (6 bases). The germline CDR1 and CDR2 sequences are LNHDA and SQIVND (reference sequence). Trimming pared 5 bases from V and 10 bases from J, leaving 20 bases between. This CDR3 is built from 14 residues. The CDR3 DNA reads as TGTGCCAGTAGTTTCCCCCGGGACCTAGGGGGAGCTTTCTTT. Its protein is CASSFPRDLGGAFF.

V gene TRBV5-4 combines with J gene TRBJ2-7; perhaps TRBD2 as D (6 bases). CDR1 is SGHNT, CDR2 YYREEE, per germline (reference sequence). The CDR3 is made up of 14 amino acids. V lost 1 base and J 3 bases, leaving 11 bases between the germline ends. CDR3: CASSLRTGVYEQYF. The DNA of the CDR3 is TGTGCCAGCAGCTTGCGCACGGGGGTCTACGAGCAGTACTTC.

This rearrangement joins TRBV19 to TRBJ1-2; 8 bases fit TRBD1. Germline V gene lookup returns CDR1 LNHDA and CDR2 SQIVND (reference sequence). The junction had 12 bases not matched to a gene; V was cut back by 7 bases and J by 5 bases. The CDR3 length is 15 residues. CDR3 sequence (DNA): TGTGCCAGTACCCTCAAAACCGGGACAGGTTATGGCTACACCTTC. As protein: CASTLKTGTGYGYTF.

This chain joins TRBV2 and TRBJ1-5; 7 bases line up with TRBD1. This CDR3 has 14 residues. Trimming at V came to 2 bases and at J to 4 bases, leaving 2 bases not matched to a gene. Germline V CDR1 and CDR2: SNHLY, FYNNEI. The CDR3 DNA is TGTGCCAGCAGTGAATCGACAGGGAATCAGCCCCAGCATTTT. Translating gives CASSESTGNQPQHF.

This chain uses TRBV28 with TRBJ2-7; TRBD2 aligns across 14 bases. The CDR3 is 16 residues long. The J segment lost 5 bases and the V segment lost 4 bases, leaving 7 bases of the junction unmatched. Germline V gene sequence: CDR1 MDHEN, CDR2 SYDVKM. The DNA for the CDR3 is TGTGCCAGCAGTTCCTACGGACTAGCGGGAGGTGACGAGCAGTACTTC. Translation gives CASSSYGLAGGDEQYF.

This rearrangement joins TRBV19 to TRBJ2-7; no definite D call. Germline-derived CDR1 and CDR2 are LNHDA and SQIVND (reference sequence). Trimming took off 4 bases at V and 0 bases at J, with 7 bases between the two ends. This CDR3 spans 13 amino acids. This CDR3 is CASSTTGSYEQYF. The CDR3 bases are TGTGCCAGTAGTACCACTGGCTCCTACGAGCAGTACTTC.

CDR3 DNA: TGTGCCTGGAGTCAGGCTTCCACTGAAGCTTTCTTT. Encoded protein: CAWSQASTEAFF. The rearrangement uses TRBV30 and TRBJ1-1; D is ambiguous. The germline V gene has CDR1 GTSNPN and CDR2 SVGIG (reference sequence). The CDR3 length is 12 residues. Trimming pared 2 bases from V and 4 bases from J, leaving 8 bases between.

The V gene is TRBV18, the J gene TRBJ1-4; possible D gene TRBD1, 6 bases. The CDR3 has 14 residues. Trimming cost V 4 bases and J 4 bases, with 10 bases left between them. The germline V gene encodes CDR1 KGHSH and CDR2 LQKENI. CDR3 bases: TGTGCCAGCTCACATGGACAGAATAATGAAAAACTGTTTTTT. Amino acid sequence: CASSHGQNNEKLFF.

CDR3 sequence (DNA): TGCAGCGTTGACAGGTTAGGGAACACTGAAGCTTTCTTT. This sequence encodes CSVDRLGNTEAFF. The V gene is TRBV29-1, the J gene TRBJ1-1; no firm D call. This CDR3 is 13 amino acids long. The V and J ends lost 3 bases and 1 base respectively, with 9 bases between them. The V gene's germline CDR1 is SQVTM and CDR2 ANQGSEA.

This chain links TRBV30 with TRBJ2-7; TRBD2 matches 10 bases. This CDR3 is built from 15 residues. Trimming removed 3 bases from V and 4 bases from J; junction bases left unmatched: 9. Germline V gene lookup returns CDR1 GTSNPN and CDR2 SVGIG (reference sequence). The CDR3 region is CAWRDPGLATYEQYF. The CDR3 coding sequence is TGTGCCTGGAGAGACCCGGGACTAGCGACGTACGAGCAGTACTTC.

CDR3 nucleotide sequence: TGTGCCAGCAGTTCAACTAGCGGGGCTGGCGACAATGAGCAGTTCTTC. Translation gives CASSSTSGAGDNEQFF. The chain combines TRBV28 with TRBJ2-1; 10 bases are a match to TRBD2. Per germline, CDR1 MDHEN and CDR2 SYDVKM. The trim removed 4 bases at V and 5 bases at J, leaving 8 bases unmatched. CDR3 length: 16 amino acids.

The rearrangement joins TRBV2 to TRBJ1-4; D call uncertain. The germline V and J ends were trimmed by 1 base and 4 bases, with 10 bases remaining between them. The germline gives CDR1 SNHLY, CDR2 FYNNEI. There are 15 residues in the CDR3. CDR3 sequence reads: CASSEGARGNEKLFF. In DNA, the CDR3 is TGTGCCAGCAGTGAAGGGGCGCGGGGTAATGAAAAACTGTTTTTT.

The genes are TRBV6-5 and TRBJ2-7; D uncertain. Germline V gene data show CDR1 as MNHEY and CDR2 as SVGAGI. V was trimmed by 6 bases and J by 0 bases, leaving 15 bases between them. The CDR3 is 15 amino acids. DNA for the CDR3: TGTGCCAGCAGGAAGAGCCCCTTGAGCTCCTACGAGCAGTACTTC. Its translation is CASRKSPLSSYEQYF.

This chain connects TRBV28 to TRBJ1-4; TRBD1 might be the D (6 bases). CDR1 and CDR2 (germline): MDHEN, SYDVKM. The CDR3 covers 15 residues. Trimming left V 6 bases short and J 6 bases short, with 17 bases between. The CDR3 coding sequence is TGTGCCAGCAGCCCTCATGGGGGCGCCGATGAAAAACTGTTTTTT. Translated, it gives CASSPHGGADEKLFF.

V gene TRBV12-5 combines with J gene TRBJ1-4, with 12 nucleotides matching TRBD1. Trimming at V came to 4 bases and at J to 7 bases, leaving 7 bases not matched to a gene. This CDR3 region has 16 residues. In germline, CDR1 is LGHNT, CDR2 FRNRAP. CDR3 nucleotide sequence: TGTGCTAGTGGTTCGGGACAGGGGGCGCAGGGTGAAAAACTGTTTTTT. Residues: CASGSGQGAQGEKLFF.

Written as DNA, the CDR3 is TGTGCCAGCAGAGAGAACCAGGGTATGTCGTACGAGCAGTACTTC. Protein: CASRENQGMSYEQYF. The J gene is TRBJ2-7, the V gene TRBV5-4; the D gene is possibly TRBD1 (5 bases). The CDR3 covers 15 residues. The V end lost 5 bases, the J end lost 4 bases, and 19 bases lay between the germline ends. In germline, CDR1 is SGHNT, CDR2 YYREEE (reference sequence).

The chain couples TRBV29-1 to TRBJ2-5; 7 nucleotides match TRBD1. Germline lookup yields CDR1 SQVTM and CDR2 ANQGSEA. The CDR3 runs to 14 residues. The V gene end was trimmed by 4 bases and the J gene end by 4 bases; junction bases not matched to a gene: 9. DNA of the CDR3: TGCAGCGTTGTTGGGGCAGGGGGTGGAGAGACCCAGTACTTC. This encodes CSVVGAGGGETQYF.